Shown below are 8 T cell receptor beta chains from a single sample sequenced in a study of T cell clonality in common variable immunodeficiency. Libraries were prepared by immunoSEQ multiplex PCR; TCRdb keeps only in-frame clonotypes and omits some of them. The record shows about 64,000 clones for this sample, with no singletons present. Material: peripheral blood mononuclear cells. These TCRs come from a person aged 18 to 75 in good health.

The table lists this clone with many counts. The CDR3 is cut off 3 residues early in the read; its end comes from the germline J gene. This chain connects TRBV10-3 to TRBJ2-3; D not resolved. The CDR3 extends over 16 amino acids. Germline loops: CDR1 ENHRY, CDR2 SYGVKD. Trimming took off 2 bases at V and 0 bases at J, with 12 bases between the two ends. CDR3 in amino acids: CAISEPRGSSTDTQYF. CDR3 bases read: TGTGCCATCAGTGAGCCTCGCGGATCTAGCACAGATACG.

This clone was seen at least ten times. Sequencing ends 3 residues short of the CDR3 end; the germline J gene provides the rest. This chain connects TRBV4-1 to TRBJ1-1, with a weak D call TRBD1 (6 bases). Trimming left V 0 bases short and J 7 bases short, with 9 bases between. The CDR3 length is 13 residues. The V gene's germline CDR1 is MGHRA and CDR2 YSYEKL. The CDR3 bases that were read are TGCGCCAGCAGCCAAGAATCGGACAGTGAA. Residues: CASSQESDSE. The CDR3, in full, reads CASSQESDSEAFF.

In its sample, this clone was seen many times. Sequence at one end of the junction differs from germline and may be a read error. The read finishes 3 residues shy of the CDR3 end, and the germline J gene is used to complete it. J is TRBJ1-2 and V is TRBV13; 11 bases align to TRBD1. This CDR3 is built from 17 residues. Germline-derived CDR1 and CDR2 are PRHDT and FYEKMQ (reference sequence). CDR3 sequence: CASRLGMGTGGSYGYTF. CDR3 DNA, as far as it was read: TGTGCCAGCAGATTAGGGATGGGGACAGGGGGAAGCTATGGC.

This clone was picked up many times. The missing CDR3 end, 3 residues past where the read stops, is filled in from the germline J gene. The J gene is TRBJ2-1, the V gene TRBV6-4, with 14 bases identical to TRBD2. This CDR3 has 15 residues. Trimming removed 3 bases from V and 9 bases from J; junction bases left unmatched: 4. Germline assignment: CDR1 MRHNA and CDR2 SNTAGT. The CDR3 sequence: CASSETSGGASEQFF. The sequenced CDR3 bases are TGTGCCAGCAGTGAGACTAGCGGGGGGGCCAGTGAG.

This clone was picked up many times. The read finishes 3 residues shy of the CDR3 end, and the germline J gene is used to complete it. The J gene is TRBJ1-1, the V gene TRBV5-1, with 12 bases lining up with TRBD1. The CDR3 totals 18 residues. The germline V gene has CDR1 SGHRS and CDR2 YFSETQ. Trimming took 0 bases from V and 2 from J; bases not matched to a gene: 8. CDR3 amino acids: CASSLGGGTGGPNTEAFF. The covered CDR3 bases are TGCGCCAGCAGCTTGGGGGGCGGGACAGGGGGCCCAAACACTGAA.

This clone was seen at least ten times. Read data end 3 residues before the CDR3 end; the end is taken from the germline J gene. This chain joins TRBV20-1 and TRBJ1-5; no definite D call. The CDR3 totals 15 residues. The germline V and J ends were trimmed by 0 bases and 8 bases, with 17 bases remaining between them. Germline lookup yields CDR1 DFQATT and CDR2 SNEGSKA (reference sequence). The DNA read from the CDR3 is TGCAGTGCTAGAGATCATAGGCATGTCGCGGAGCCC. It yields the protein CSARDHRHVAEP. The whole CDR3 reads CSARDHRHVAEPQHF.

This clone was recorded many times. The read halts 3 residues ahead of the CDR3 end, with the missing end drawn from the germline J gene. The chain combines TRBV18 with TRBJ2-2; no definite D call. CDR1 is KGHSH, CDR2 LQKENI, per germline. The V gene lost 4 bases and the J gene lost 7 bases, with 19 bases spanning the gap. This CDR3 has 16 amino acids. CDR3 amino acids: CASSLDIGVVGGELFF. CDR3 DNA, as far as it was read: TGTGCCAGCTCACTCGACATCGGAGTCGTGGGCGGGGAG.

This clone appeared many times. The sequenced fragment ends 3 residues before the CDR3 boundary, so the rest is inferred from the germline J gene. This chain connects TRBV24-1 to TRBJ2-2, with 13 bases fitting TRBD2. The CDR3 totals 16 residues. Germline lookup yields CDR1 KGHDR and CDR2 SFDVKD. Trimming at V came to 3 bases and at J to 6 bases, leaving 3 bases not matched to a gene. The CDR3 reads CATSDRTSGSSGELFF. The sequenced CDR3 bases are TGTGCCACCAGTGATAGGACTAGCGGGAGCTCCGGGGAG.